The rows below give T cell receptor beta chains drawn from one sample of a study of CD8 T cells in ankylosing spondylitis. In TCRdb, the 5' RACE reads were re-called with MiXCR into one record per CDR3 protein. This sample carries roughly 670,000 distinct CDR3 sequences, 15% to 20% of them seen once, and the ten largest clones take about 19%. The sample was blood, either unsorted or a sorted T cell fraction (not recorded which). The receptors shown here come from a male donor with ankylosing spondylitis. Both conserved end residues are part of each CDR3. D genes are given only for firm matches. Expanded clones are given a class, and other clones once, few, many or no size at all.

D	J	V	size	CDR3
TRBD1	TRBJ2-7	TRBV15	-	CATSRSLAGGSYEQYF
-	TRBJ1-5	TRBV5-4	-	CASSLDCRACQPQHF
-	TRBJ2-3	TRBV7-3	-	CASSPGPDDTQYF
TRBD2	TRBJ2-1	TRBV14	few	CASSQSTSGTYNEQFF
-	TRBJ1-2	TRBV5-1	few	CASSLSGQNYGYTF
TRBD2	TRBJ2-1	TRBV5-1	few	CASLVSGRQFF
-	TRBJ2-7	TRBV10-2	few	CASYQTHSYEQYF
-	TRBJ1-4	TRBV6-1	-	CASIRTATNEKLFF
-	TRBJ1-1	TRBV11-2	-	CASSSRSEGTEAFF
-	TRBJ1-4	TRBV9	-	CASSVGTASEKLFF
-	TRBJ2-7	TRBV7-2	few	CASSYDVRGYEQYF
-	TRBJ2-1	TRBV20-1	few	CSASGRSRNEQFF
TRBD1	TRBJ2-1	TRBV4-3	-	CAAEGAAWFPFF
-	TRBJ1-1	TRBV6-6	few	CASSPARPEAFF
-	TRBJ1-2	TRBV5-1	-	CASNQDGNYGYTF
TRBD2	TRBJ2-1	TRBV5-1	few	CASSPHISGSFYEQFF
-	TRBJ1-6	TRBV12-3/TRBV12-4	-	CASSLAGYNSPLHF
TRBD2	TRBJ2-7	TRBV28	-	CASTLGRSGLFSYEQYF
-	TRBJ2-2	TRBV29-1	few	CSVELVAETDLGGELFF
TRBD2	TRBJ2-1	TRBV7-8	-	CASSLGVAGGSTSYNEQFF
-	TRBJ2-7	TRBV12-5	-	CASGLPSEISYEQYF
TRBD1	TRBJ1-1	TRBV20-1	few	CSARILDRGGTEAFF
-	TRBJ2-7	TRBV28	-	CASSTPGHLYEQYF
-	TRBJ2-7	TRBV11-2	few	CASSLVGVEQYF
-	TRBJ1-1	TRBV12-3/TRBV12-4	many	CASSLDSNTEAFF
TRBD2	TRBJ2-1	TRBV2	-	CASRGTSGDYNEQFF
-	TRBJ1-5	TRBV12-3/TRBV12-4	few	CASSLGVGGWQPQHF